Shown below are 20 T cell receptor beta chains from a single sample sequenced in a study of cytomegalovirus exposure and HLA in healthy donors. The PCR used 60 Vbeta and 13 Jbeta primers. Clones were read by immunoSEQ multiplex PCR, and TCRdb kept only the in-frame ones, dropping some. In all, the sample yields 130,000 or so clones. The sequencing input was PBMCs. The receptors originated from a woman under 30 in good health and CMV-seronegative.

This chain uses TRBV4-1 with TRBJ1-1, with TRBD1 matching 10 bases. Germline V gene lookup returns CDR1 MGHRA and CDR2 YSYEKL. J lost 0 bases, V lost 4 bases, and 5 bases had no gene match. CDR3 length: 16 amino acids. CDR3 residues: CASSRGQGEMNTEAFF. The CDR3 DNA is TGCGCCAGCAGCCGAGGACAGGGGGAAATGAACACTGAAGCTTTCTTT.

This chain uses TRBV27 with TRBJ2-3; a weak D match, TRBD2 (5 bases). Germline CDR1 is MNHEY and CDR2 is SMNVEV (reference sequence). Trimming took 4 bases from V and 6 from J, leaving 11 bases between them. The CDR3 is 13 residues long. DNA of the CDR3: TGTGCCAGCAGTTCGGACTCTGCCGATACGCAGTATTTT. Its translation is CASSSDSADTQYF.

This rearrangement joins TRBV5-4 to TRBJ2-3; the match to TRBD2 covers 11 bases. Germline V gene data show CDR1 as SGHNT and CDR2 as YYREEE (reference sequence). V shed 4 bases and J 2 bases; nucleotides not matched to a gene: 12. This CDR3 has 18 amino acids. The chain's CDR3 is CASSGGSRLAGPTDTQYF. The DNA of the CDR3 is TGTGCCAGCAGCGGCGGATCCCGACTAGCGGGACCCACAGATACGCAGTATTTT.

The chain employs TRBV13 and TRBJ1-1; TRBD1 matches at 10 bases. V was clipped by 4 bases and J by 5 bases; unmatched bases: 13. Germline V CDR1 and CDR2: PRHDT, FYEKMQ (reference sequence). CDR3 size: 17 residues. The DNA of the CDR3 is TGTGCCAGCAGCTGGACGGGACAGGGGACGAGCAGTACTGAAGCTTTCTTT. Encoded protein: CASSWTGQGTSSTEAFF.

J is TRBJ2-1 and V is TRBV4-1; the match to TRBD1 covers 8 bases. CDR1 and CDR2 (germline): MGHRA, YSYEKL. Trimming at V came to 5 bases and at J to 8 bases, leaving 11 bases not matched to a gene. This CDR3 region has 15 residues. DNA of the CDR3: TGCGCCAGCAGCTTACAGGGGGTAGGGGACGATGAGCAGTTCTTC. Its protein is CASSLQGVGDDEQFF.

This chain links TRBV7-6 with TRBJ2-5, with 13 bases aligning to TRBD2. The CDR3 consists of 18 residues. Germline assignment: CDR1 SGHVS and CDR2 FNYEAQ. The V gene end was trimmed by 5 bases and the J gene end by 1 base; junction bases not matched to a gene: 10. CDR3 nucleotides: TGTGCCAGCAGCGCTCGAGGGGGACTAGCGGGACTCCAAGAGACCCAGTACTTC. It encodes CASSARGGLAGLQETQYF.

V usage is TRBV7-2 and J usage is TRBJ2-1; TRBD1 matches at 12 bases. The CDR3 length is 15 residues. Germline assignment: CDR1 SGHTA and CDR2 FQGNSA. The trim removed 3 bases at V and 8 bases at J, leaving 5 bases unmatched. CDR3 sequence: CASSFPGQGADEQFF. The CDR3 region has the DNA TGTGCCAGCAGCTTTCCGGGACAGGGGGCAGATGAGCAGTTCTTC.

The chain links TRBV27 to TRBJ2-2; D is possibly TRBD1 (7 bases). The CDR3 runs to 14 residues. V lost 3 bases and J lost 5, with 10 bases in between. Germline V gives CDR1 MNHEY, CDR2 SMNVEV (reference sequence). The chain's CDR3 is CASSFSGGTGELFF. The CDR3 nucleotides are TGTGCCAGCAGTTTCTCAGGGGGGACCGGGGAGCTGTTTTTT.

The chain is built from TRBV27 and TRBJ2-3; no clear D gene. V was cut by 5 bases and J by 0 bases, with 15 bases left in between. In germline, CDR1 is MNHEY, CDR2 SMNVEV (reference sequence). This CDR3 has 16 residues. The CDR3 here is CASSPQEYGSTDTQYF. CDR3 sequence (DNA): TGTGCCAGCAGTCCCCAAGAATACGGTAGCACAGATACGCAGTATTTT.

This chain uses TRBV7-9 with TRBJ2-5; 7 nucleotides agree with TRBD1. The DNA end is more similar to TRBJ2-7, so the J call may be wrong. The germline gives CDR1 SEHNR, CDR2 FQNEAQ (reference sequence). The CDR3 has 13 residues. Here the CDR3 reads CASRRQGAYEQYF. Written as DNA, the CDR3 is TGTGCCAGCAGGAGACAGGGAGCCTACGAGCAGTACTTC.

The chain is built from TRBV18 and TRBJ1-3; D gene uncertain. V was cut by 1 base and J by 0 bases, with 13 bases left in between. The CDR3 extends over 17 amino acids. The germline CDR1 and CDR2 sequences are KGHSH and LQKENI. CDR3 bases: TGTGCCAGCTCACCACGACCGGGAACCCTCTCTGGAAACACCATATATTTT. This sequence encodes CASSPRPGTLSGNTIYF.

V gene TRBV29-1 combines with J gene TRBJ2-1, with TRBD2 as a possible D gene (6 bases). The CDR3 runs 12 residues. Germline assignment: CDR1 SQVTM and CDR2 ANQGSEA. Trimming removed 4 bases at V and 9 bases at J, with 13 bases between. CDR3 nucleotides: TGCAGCGTTGGGCGCCGGGGGACTGAGCAGTTCTTC. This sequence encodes CSVGRRGTEQFF.

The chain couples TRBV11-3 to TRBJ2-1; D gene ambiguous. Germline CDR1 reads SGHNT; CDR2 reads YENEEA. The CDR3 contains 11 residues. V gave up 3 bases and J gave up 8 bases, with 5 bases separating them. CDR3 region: CASSFGDEQFF. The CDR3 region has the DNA TGTGCCAGCAGCTTTGGAGATGAGCAGTTCTTC.

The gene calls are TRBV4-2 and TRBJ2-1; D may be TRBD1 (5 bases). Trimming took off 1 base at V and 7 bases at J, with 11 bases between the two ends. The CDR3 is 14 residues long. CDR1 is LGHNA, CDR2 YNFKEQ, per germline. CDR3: CASSQVQEPNEQFF. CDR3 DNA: TGTGCCAGCAGCCAAGTACAGGAACCTAATGAGCAGTTCTTC.

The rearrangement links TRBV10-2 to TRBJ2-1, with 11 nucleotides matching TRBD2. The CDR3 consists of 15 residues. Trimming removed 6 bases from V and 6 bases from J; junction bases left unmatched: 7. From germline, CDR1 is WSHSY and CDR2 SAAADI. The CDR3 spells CASREYSGGVNEQFF. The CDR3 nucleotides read TGCGCCAGCAGAGAATATAGCGGGGGGGTCAATGAGCAGTTCTTC.

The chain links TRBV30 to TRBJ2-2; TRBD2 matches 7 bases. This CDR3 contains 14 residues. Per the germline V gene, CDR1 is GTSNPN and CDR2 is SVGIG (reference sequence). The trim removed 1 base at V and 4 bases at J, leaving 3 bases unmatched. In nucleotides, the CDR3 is TGTGCCTGGAGTGGACGGGAGGCCACCGGGGAGCTGTTTTTT. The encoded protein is CAWSGREATGELFF. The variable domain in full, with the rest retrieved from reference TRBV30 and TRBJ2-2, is SQTIHQWPATLVQPVGSPLSLECTVEGTSNPNLYWYRQAAGRGLQLLFYSVGIGQISSEVPQNLSASRPQDRQFILSSKKLLLSDSGFYLCAWSGREATGELFFGEGSRLTVL.

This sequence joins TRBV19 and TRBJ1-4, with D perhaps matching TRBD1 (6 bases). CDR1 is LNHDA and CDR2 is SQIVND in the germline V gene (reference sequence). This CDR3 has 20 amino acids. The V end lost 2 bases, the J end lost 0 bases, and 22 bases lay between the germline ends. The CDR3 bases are TGTGCCAGTAGTATATACCAGGGGTTCTTGAGATCCTCAACTAATGAAAAACTGTTTTTT. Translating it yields CASSIYQGFLRSSTNEKLFF.

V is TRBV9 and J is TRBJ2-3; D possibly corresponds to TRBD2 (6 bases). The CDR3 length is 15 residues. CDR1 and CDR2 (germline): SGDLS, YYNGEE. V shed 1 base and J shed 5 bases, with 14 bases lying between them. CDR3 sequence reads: CASSVSLTGEDTQYF. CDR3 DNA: TGTGCCAGCAGCGTAAGCCTAACGGGGGAAGATACGCAGTATTTT.

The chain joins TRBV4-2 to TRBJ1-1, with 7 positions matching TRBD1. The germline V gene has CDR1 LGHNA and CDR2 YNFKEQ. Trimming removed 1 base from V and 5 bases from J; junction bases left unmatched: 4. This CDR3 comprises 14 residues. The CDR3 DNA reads TGTGCCAGCAGCCAAGTCGACAGGGTGACTGAAGCTTTCTTT. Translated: CASSQVDRVTEAFF.

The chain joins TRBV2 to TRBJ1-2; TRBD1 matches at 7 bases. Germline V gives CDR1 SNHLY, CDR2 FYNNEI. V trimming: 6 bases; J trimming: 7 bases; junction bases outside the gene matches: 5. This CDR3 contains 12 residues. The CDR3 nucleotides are TGTGCCAGCAGGGCGACAGGGATTGGCTACACCTTC. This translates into CASRATGIGYTF.